The clone carrying this TCR beta chain has ten or more counts. Its cognate antigen is unknown. The data were taken from a study of metastatic and nonmetastatic thyroid tumors. Study-level background: Samples came from malignant and benign thyroid patients, and repertoires were compared across blood and tumor or nodule tissue. Whole-study results and caveats: Versus benign nodules, malignant thyroid tumors reportedly had significantly higher TCR beta diversity, in blood and tumor.

Original handling: A classifier for distant metastasis in papillary thyroid cancer was constructed using CDR3 differences observed across clinicopathological groups. TCRdb reanalyzed the PCR reads with MiXCR. The V and J calls, along with clone size, are taken from TCRdb and not from the paper's own processing. This table holds 23,000 or so clones, approximately 30% found once. All patients were treatment-naive before thyroid surgery. J gave up 3 bases and V 5 bases, and 4 bases lay outside the gene matches. The CDR3 extends over 14 amino acids. Germline V gene data show CDR1 as MNHNS and CDR2 as SASEGT.

The sequence was collected from a male donor with papillary thyroid cancer or a benign thyroid nodule (not recorded which). Some clones in this sample may be carry-over from other donors' samples. The V and J genes are TRBV6-1 and TRBJ2-5, with 9 bases identical to TRBD1. The specimen was tumor tissue. CDR3 in amino acids: CASSPGTGKETQYF. The CDR3 DNA is TGTGCCAGCAGTCCGGGGACAGGGAAAGAGACCCAGTACTTC.